Listed here are 7 T cell receptor beta chains from one sample, sequenced in a study of T cell repertoires in cytomegalovirus infection. TCRdb fed the reads into MiXCR, producing one record per CDR3 protein. The table has approximately 550,000 distinct CDR3 sequences, approximately 17% seen once. What was sequenced was CD8+ T cells from PBMCs. Receptor source: a human donor in good health (CMV status not recorded). Some clones in this sample may be carry-over from other donors' samples.

The CDR3 loop is CASSLGWKANTEAFF. The CDR3 DNA is TGTGCCAGCAGTTTAGGGTGGAAGGCGAACACTGAAGCTTTCTTT. This sequence joins TRBV12-3 or TRBV12-4 and TRBJ1-1; no clear D. Trimming removed 1 base at V and 1 base at J, with 10 bases between. The CDR3 sequence is 15 residues long.

This clonotype was seen only a few times. The J gene is TRBJ2-1, the V gene TRBV6-2 or TRBV6-3; 8 positions match TRBD1. The CDR3 is 11 residues long. Trimming took 10 bases from V and 9 from J; bases not matched to a gene: 5. Germline-derived CDR1 and CDR2 are MNHEY and SVGEGT. This CDR3 reads CATFQGAEQFF. For the CDR3, the DNA is TGTGCCACTTTCCAGGGGGCTGAGCAGTTCTTC.

In this sample, this clonotype turned up a few times. The gene calls are TRBV11-2 and TRBJ2-7, with D tentatively TRBD1 (6 bases). CDR3 length equals 16 residues. Germline V gives CDR1 SGHAT, CDR2 FQNNGV. V was clipped by 1 base and J by 5 bases, with 18 bases between them. The CDR3 sequence: CASSLAPQGPVHEQYF. For the CDR3, the DNA is TGTGCCAGCAGCTTAGCCCCACAGGGACCTGTCCACGAGCAGTACTTC.

This clonotype was observed at least ten times. The rearrangement links TRBV9 to TRBJ2-1; 9 bases align to TRBD1. The CDR3 covers 15 residues. The germline gives CDR1 SGDLS, CDR2 YYNGEE. After removal of 4 bases from V and 3 bases from J, the junction contained 5 bases not matched to a gene. The CDR3 here is CASSPRDRDYNEQFF. In nucleotides, the CDR3 is TGTGCCAGCAGCCCCCGGGACAGGGACTACAATGAGCAGTTCTTC.

This chain joins TRBV5-8 and TRBJ2-1, with D perhaps assigned TRBD1 or TRBD2 (5 bases each). The V end lost 7 bases, the J end lost 9 bases, and 8 bases lay between the germline ends. Per the germline V gene, CDR1 is SGHTS and CDR2 is YDEGEE. The CDR3 consists of 10 residues. The CDR3 DNA is TGTGCCAGCTGGGGGATTGAGCAGTTCTTC. This codes for CASWGIEQFF.

The chain is built from TRBV28 and TRBJ2-7, with D uncertain. Trimming took off 1 base at V and 0 bases at J, with 7 bases between the two ends. Germline CDR1 and CDR2: MDHEN and SYDVKM. This CDR3 is 14 amino acids long. This CDR3 is CASSLSGNSYEQYF. The DNA of the CDR3 is TGTGCCAGCAGTTTATCTGGGAACTCCTACGAGCAGTACTTC.

The sample holds many counts of this clonotype. This chain links TRBV14 with TRBJ1-2; D gene uncertain. This CDR3 spans 12 amino acids. V was cut by 3 bases and J by 7 bases, with 9 bases left in between. CDR1 and CDR2 (germline): SGHDN, FVKESK. The CDR3 is CASSQKGGGYTF. As DNA, the CDR3 is TGTGCCAGCAGCCAGAAGGGTGGTGGCTACACCTTC.